This TCR beta chain emerged from a study of post-analysis software for immune sequencing data. Study conclusions and caveats: Patients had higher frequencies than controls of roughly 5 TRBV segments, including TRBV5-6, TRBV5-1 and TRBV20-1.

Details on this clonotype: Antigen specificity is unknown.

Unique molecular identifiers featured in each of the TCR beta cDNA libraries. TCRdb redid the calling of the PCR reads with MiXCR, one entry per CDR3 protein. The repertoire holds approximately 730,000 distinct CDR3 sequences, with 46% as singletons. The CDR3 is made up of 15 amino acids. From germline, CDR1 is MNHEY and CDR2 SMNVEV (reference sequence). V lost 3 bases and J lost 1; bases outside the gene matches: 5. Sequencing was performed on blood. This TCR derives from a girl aged 5-17 years with multiple sclerosis. The chain carries TRBV27 and TRBJ2-7; 8 bases align to TRBD1. DNA of the CDR3: TGTGCCAGCAGTTTGGGGACAGGACGATCCTACGAGCAGTACTTC. Translated, it gives CASSLGTGRSYEQYF.